Each of the 17 T cell receptor beta chains below was sequenced from the same sample in a study of cytomegalovirus exposure and HLA in healthy donors. PCR was performed using 60 Vbeta and 13 Jbeta primers. The repertoire was sequenced with immunoSEQ multiplex PCR; TCRdb's copy has only in-frame clones and lacks some. Among over 75,000 clones listed, approximately 80% were seen once. The sample taken for sequencing was PBMCs. Receptor source: an older woman in good health and CMV-seronegative.

The chain carries TRBV28 and TRBJ2-7, with TRBD1 identical over 11 bases. Germline assignment: CDR1 MDHEN and CDR2 SYDVKM. The CDR3 loop spans 12 amino acids. J lost 6 bases, V lost 7 bases, and 2 bases had no gene match. The CDR3 bases are TGTGCCAGCACCGGGACAGGGGGCGAGCAGTACTTC. Translated: CASTGTGGEQYF.

The chain couples TRBV4-3 to TRBJ2-7; 9 nucleotides align to TRBD1. Germline lookup yields CDR1 LGHNA and CDR2 YSLEER. Unmatched junction bases numbered 6, after V lost 8 bases and J lost 1 base. The CDR3 sequence is 14 residues long. The CDR3 DNA reads TGCGCCAGCTCTCGGGACAGGGTGTCCTACGAGCAGTACTTC. Protein: CASSRDRVSYEQYF.

The V call is TRBV7-2, the J call TRBJ1-3; D is uncertain. The CDR3 extends over 17 amino acids. With 2 bases removed from V and 4 bases from J, the gap between germline ends came to 18 bases. Germline lookup yields CDR1 SGHTA and CDR2 FQGNSA. The CDR3 spells CASSLFPEGLKGNTIYF. In DNA, the CDR3 is TGTGCCAGCAGCTTATTTCCTGAGGGTCTTAAAGGAAACACCATATATTTT.

V gene TRBV9 combines with J gene TRBJ1-2, with D maybe TRBD1 (5 bases). Germline V gene lookup returns CDR1 SGDLS and CDR2 YYNGEE. Trimming stripped 5 bases from V and 4 bases from J, with 12 bases between. The CDR3 length is 13 residues. CDR3 DNA sequence: TGTGCCAGCAGGGAGACAGAAGGCTATGGCTACACCTTC. This translates into CASRETEGYGYTF.

This clone was found once. The CDR3 coding sequence is TGTGCCAGCAGTCCCCAAAGTAGCAGGGCCACCAATCAGCCCCAGCATTTT. Amino acid sequence: CASSPQSSRATNQPQHF. The gene calls are TRBV7-2 and TRBJ1-5; the D gene is possibly TRBD1 (5 bases). Germline CDR1 SGHTA, CDR2 FQGNSA. Trimming took 6 bases from V and 3 from J, leaving 21 bases between them. CDR3 size: 17 residues. Combining the CDR3 with reference TRBV7-2 and TRBJ1-5 gives the whole variable domain GAGVSQSPSNKVTEKGKDVELRCDPISGHTALYWYRQSLGQGLEFLIYFQGNSAPDKSGLPSDRFSAERTGGSVSTLTIQRTQQEDSAVYLCASSPQSSRATNQPQHFGDGTRLSIL.

V gene TRBV5-4 combines with J gene TRBJ2-3, with TRBD2 identical over 7 bases. Germline CDR1 SGHNT, CDR2 YYREEE (reference sequence). The CDR3 covers 15 residues. The V gene end was trimmed by 4 bases and the J gene end by 0 bases; junction bases not matched to a gene: 5. As DNA, the CDR3 is TGTGCCAGCAGCCGGGACTATTCTAGCACAGATACGCAGTATTTT. This sequence encodes CASSRDYSSTDTQYF.

This chain links TRBV2 with TRBJ1-4, with D possibly matching TRBD1 (5 bases). CDR3 length: 16 amino acids. V was cut by 8 bases and J by 7 bases, with 23 bases left in between. The germline gives CDR1 SNHLY, CDR2 FYNNEI. DNA of the CDR3: TGTGCCAGCGCTAACCCGGGACTCCTGGGTAGTGAAAAACTGTTTTTT. Protein: CASANPGLLGSEKLFF.

The chain combines TRBV7-8 with TRBJ1-6; D is unclear. Germline CDR1 SGHVS, CDR2 FQNEAQ. The CDR3 length is 16 residues. V was clipped by 0 bases and J by 7 bases, with 13 bases between them. CDR3 in amino acids: CASSLAPGSNNSPLHF. In DNA, the CDR3 is TGTGCCAGCAGCTTAGCGCCGGGATCCAACAATTCACCCCTCCACTTT.

CDR3 loop: CASGQYEAFF. Here the CDR3 DNA reads TGTGCCAGCGGACAGTATGAAGCTTTCTTT. V gene TRBV7-9 combines with J gene TRBJ1-1, with a possible D match to TRBD1 (6 bases). The CDR3 length is 10 residues. The V and J ends lost 8 bases and 7 bases respectively, with 8 bases between them. CDR1 is SEHNR, CDR2 FQNEAQ, per germline (reference sequence).

This clone was picked up a small number of times. V and J are TRBV6-5 and TRBJ1-2; the D is unclear. V was shortened by 0 bases and J by 0 bases, with 8 bases between the two germline ends. The CDR3 sequence is 15 residues long. The germline CDR1 and CDR2 sequences are MNHEY and SVGAGI. CDR3 protein: CASSYSIGANYGYTF. The CDR3 DNA follows: TGTGCCAGCAGTTACTCGATCGGAGCTAACTATGGCTACACCTTC.

This clone was counted a few times. The chain carries TRBV4-3 and TRBJ2-2, with D unresolved. Trimming cost V 2 bases and J 5 bases, with 12 bases left between them. CDR3 length: 15 residues. The germline CDR1 and CDR2 sequences are LGHNA and YSLEER. The CDR3 is CASSQQLDTTGELFF. The CDR3 coding sequence is TGCGCCAGCAGCCAACAACTTGATACGACCGGGGAGCTGTTTTTT.

This chain joins TRBV5-6 and TRBJ1-1, with 9 bases fitting TRBD1. V lost 3 bases to trimming and J lost 0 bases; unmatched junction nucleotides: 6. Germline-derived CDR1 and CDR2 are SGHDT and YYEEEE. The CDR3 totals 16 residues. The CDR3 protein is CASSSRDRALNTEAFF. The CDR3 nucleotides read TGTGCCAGCAGCTCCCGGGACAGGGCCTTGAACACTGAAGCTTTCTTT.

This clone was detected a few times. Other DNA sequences in this specimen translate into the identical CDR3. The V and J genes are TRBV18 and TRBJ2-6; the match to TRBD1 covers 8 bases. Trimming cost V 3 bases and J 0 bases; bases outside gene matches: 1. The length of the CDR3 is 16 residues. Per the germline V gene, CDR1 is KGHSH and CDR2 is LQKENI. CDR3 in amino acids: CASSPDRASGANVLTF. CDR3 nucleotides: TGTGCCAGCTCACCGGACAGGGCCTCTGGGGCCAACGTCCTGACTTTC.

The genes are TRBV5-6 and TRBJ1-2; D not resolved. Germline V gene sequence: CDR1 SGHDT, CDR2 YYEEEE. Deletions cut 5 bases from V and 5 bases from J, with 13 bases between. The CDR3 sequence is 13 residues long. CDR3 region: CASSLRPSYGYTF. Written as DNA, the CDR3 is TGTGCCAGCAGTCTCCGCCCCAGTTATGGCTACACCTTC.

This chain joins TRBV4-3 and TRBJ1-5, with a weak D call TRBD1 (5 bases). The CDR3 is 15 residues long. Germline CDR1 LGHNA, CDR2 YSLEER. V shed 0 bases and J shed 7 bases, with 13 bases lying between them. As DNA, the CDR3 is TGCGCCAGCAGCCAAGAGCGACAGATCGGCCAGCCCCAGCATTTT. It translates to CASSQERQIGQPQHF.

The chain recombines TRBV5-4 with TRBJ1-2; no clear D gene. The CDR3 runs 15 residues. CDR1 and CDR2 (germline): SGHNT, YYREEE (reference sequence). The V end was cut by 4 bases, the J end by 5 bases, with 18 bases between. Here the CDR3 reads CASSPYPNPSYGYTF. CDR3 sequence (DNA): TGTGCCAGCAGCCCCTACCCAAACCCCTCTTATGGCTACACCTTC.

The chain recombines TRBV13 with TRBJ2-2; 8 bases are a match to TRBD2. Germline V gene sequence: CDR1 PRHDT, CDR2 FYEKMQ (reference sequence). This CDR3 has 17 amino acids. Trimming removed 5 bases from V and 7 bases from J; junction bases left unmatched: 15. This chain's CDR3 is CASSPPIRRGAFGELFF. The DNA for the CDR3 is TGTGCCAGCAGCCCGCCGATTCGGCGGGGGGCTTTCGGGGAGCTGTTTTTT. Filled out from reference TRBV13 and TRBJ2-2, the complete variable domain reads AAGVIQSPRHLIKEKRETATLKCYPIPRHDTVYWYQQGPGQDPQFLISFYEKMQSDKGSIPDRFSAQQFSDYHSELNMSSLELGDSALYFCASSPPIRRGAFGELFFGEGSRLTVL.